This T cell receptor beta chain stems from a study of shared clonotypes between healthy human individuals. Using immunoSEQ multiplex PCR, the repertoire was profiled, and TCRdb retains in-frame clones only, with some absent. The sample has 2.5 million or so clones, around nine tenths seen once. General study results and limits: Rarefaction curves obtained for sorted subsets showed sequencing incomplete despite large depth.

As regards this clone: Its specificity is not known.

Healthy and HIV-negative, the adult donors had no recent acute infections or vaccinations. The sequence was obtained from a man aged 18 to 29 in good health. Sequencing was performed on naive CD4+ T cells sorted from blood. As for subset: CD45RA+ positively selected.

This chain's CDR3 is CAWSGGYFSTF. In DNA, the CDR3 is TGTGCCTGGAGTGGGGGTTACTTCTCCACCTTC. The genes are TRBV30 and TRBJ1-2, with no clear D. Trimming removed 1 base from V and 13 bases from J, with 13 bases in between. Germline values: CDR1 GTSNPN, CDR2 SVGIG (reference sequence). The CDR3 has 11 residues.